These 15 T cell receptor beta chains originate from one sample sequenced in a study of blood T cell repertoires in COVID-19. Sequencing was performed with immunoSEQ multiplex PCR; in TCRdb, only in-frame clones are kept and a portion is missing. In the table there are roughly 330,000 clones, roughly 82% of which are singletons. The specimen sequenced was peripheral blood. These receptors came from a woman aged 45-60 years with acute or convalescent COVID-19.

V is TRBV6-5 and J is TRBJ1-2; tentative D call: TRBD1 (6 bases). The CDR3 totals 13 residues. V was pared by 2 bases and J by 4 bases, with 8 bases between. Germline V lookup: CDR1 MNHEY, CDR2 SVGAGI. CDR3 nucleotides: TGTGCCAGCAGTTACACAGGGCCCTATGGCTACACCTTC. This translates into CASSYTGPYGYTF.

V gene TRBV4-3 combines with J gene TRBJ2-7; D might be TRBD2 (5 bases). The CDR3 consists of 16 residues. V was cut by 4 bases and J by 3 bases, with 19 bases left in between. Per germline, CDR1 LGHNA and CDR2 YSLEER. DNA for the CDR3: TGCGCCAGCAGCCCCCGACCAGCGTGGGAGAGCTACGAGCAGTACTTC. It codes for CASSPRPAWESYEQYF.

The CDR3 region has the DNA TGTGCCAGCAGCTTCCAGTTCTACGAGCAGTACTTC. Residues: CASSFQFYEQYF. The genes are TRBV7-2 and TRBJ2-7; D is unclear. The V and J ends lost 3 bases and 3 bases respectively, with 6 bases between them. Germline-derived CDR1 and CDR2 are SGHTA and FQGNSA. The length of the CDR3 is 12 residues.

The gene calls are TRBV7-9 and TRBJ2-5; 8 nucleotides match TRBD2. V lost 1 base to trimming and J lost 2 bases; unmatched junction nucleotides: 6. Germline CDR1 and CDR2: SEHNR and FQNEAQ (reference sequence). This CDR3 has 16 amino acids. DNA of the CDR3: TGTGCCAGCAGCTTAGAACTAGCGGTTCTTCAAGAGACCCAGTACTTC. Encoded protein: CASSLELAVLQETQYF.

The J gene is TRBJ2-1, the V gene TRBV19, with a possible D match to TRBD2 (5 bases). The germline V gene encodes CDR1 LNHDA and CDR2 SQIVND (reference sequence). The length of the CDR3 is 13 residues. V lost 7 bases to trimming and J lost 8 bases, with 15 bases between them. This CDR3 reads CASTLWGSDEQFF. The CDR3 coding sequence is TGTGCCAGTACCCTATGGGGTAGCGATGAGCAGTTCTTC.

This clone was observed once. The chain uses TRBV7-2 and TRBJ2-5; D gene uncertain. Trimming removed 2 bases at V and 4 bases at J, with 11 bases between. CDR1 and CDR2 from the germline V gene are SGHTA and FQGNSA. The CDR3 is 14 amino acids. In DNA form, the CDR3 reads TGTGCCAGCAGCTTACCATTTGCGGCAGAGACCCAGTACTTC. Translating gives CASSLPFAAETQYF.

The chain is built from TRBV30 and TRBJ1-4; 8 bases line up with TRBD1. The trim removed 2 bases at V and 7 bases at J, leaving 6 bases unmatched. Germline V lookup: CDR1 GTSNPN, CDR2 SVGIG (reference sequence). The CDR3 covers 14 residues. CDR3 amino acids: CAWSPGQGGEKLFF. The CDR3 DNA reads TGTGCCTGGAGTCCCGGACAGGGTGGTGAAAAACTGTTTTTT.

This clone was seen repeatedly, ten times or more. The chain joins TRBV5-1 to TRBJ1-4; no definite D call. Between the trimmed V and J ends, which lost 3 bases and 7 bases, there was a span of 16 bases. Germline V lookup: CDR1 SGHRS, CDR2 YFSETQ. This CDR3 has 15 residues. The CDR3 bases are TGCGCCAGCAGCTCATACGCGGGTGGTAGTGAAAAACTGTTTTTT. This gives the protein CASSSYAGGSEKLFF.

The rearrangement links TRBV5-1 to TRBJ2-7, with TRBD2 as a possible D gene (6 bases). Germline CDR1 and CDR2: SGHRS and YFSETQ. The CDR3 has 15 residues. Trimming removed 0 bases from V and 4 bases from J, with 14 bases in between. CDR3 DNA sequence: TGCGCCAGCAGCTTGGATAGCGGAGGGGCTTACGAGCAGTACTTC. Its protein is CASSLDSGGAYEQYF.

This clone appeared a single time. V and J are TRBV7-2 and TRBJ2-2; no firm D call. The CDR3 loop spans 14 amino acids. With 5 bases removed from V and 7 bases from J, the gap between germline ends came to 14 bases. Germline CDR1 SGHTA, CDR2 FQGNSA. The chain's CDR3 is CASSPLAELGELFF. The DNA of the CDR3 is TGTGCCAGCAGCCCACTCGCGGAGCTCGGGGAGCTGTTTTTT.

The chain recombines TRBV11-1 with TRBJ1-1, with TRBD1 as a possible D gene (5 bases). Trimming cost V 5 bases and J 7 bases, with 14 bases left between them. CDR1 is SGHAT and CDR2 is FQDESV in the germline V gene (reference sequence). The CDR3 loop spans 13 amino acids. The CDR3, as DNA: TGTGCCAGCAGCCCAAGTCCGGACAATGAAGCTTTCTTT. Protein sequence: CASSPSPDNEAFF.

The chain employs TRBV28 and TRBJ1-6, with 10 bases lining up with TRBD1. CDR3 length: 13 residues. V was clipped by 9 bases and J by 10 bases; unmatched bases: 6. Germline CDR1 is MDHEN and CDR2 is SYDVKM. In nucleotides, the CDR3 is TGTGCCAGTGGACAGGGGGATCCCTCACCCCTCCACTTT. This gives the protein CASGQGDPSPLHF.

V and J are TRBV5-4 and TRBJ1-5; 7 nucleotides line up with TRBD1. CDR1 and CDR2 from the germline V gene are SGHNT and YYREEE (reference sequence). The CDR3 covers 15 residues. V was clipped by 0 bases and J by 5 bases; unmatched bases: 5. The CDR3 spells CASSLGQGWDQPQHF. CDR3 bases: TGTGCCAGCAGCTTGGGACAGGGTTGGGATCAGCCCCAGCATTTT.

The genes are TRBV7-2 and TRBJ2-7, with 9 bases fitting TRBD1. The trim removed 4 bases at V and 4 bases at J, leaving 5 bases unmatched. The CDR3 covers 14 residues. Germline loops: CDR1 SGHTA, CDR2 FQGNSA. The CDR3, as DNA: TGTGCCAGCAGCTCTGACAGGGGGGCATACGAGCAGTACTTC. This codes for CASSSDRGAYEQYF. Combining the CDR3 with reference TRBV7-2 and TRBJ2-7 gives the whole variable domain GAGVSQSPSNKVTEKGKDVELRCDPISGHTALYWYRQSLGQGLEFLIYFQGNSAPDKSGLPSDRFSAERTGGSVSTLTIQRTQQEDSAVYLCASSSDRGAYEQYFGPGTRLTVT.

This clone showed up just once. V is TRBV4-2 and J is TRBJ2-1; 11 bases map to TRBD2. The germline CDR1 and CDR2 sequences are LGHNA and YNFKEQ. The CDR3 totals 20 residues. V lost 0 bases, J lost 0 bases, and 10 bases stayed unmatched. The chain's CDR3 is CASSQELAGALSPSYNEQFF. The CDR3 nucleotides are TGTGCCAGCAGCCAAGAACTAGCGGGAGCGCTTTCCCCCTCCTACAATGAGCAGTTCTTC.